The present TCR beta chain was sequenced within a study of post-analysis software for immune sequencing data. Study-level findings and limits: Comparison of patients with controls showed roughly five TRBV segments more frequent in patients, TRBV5-6, TRBV5-1 and TRBV20-1 among them. Compared with controls, patients showed significantly lower normalized Chao1 diversity.

Concerning this clonotype: The antigen remains unidentified.

Prepared libraries of TCR beta cDNA carried unique molecular identifiers. One entry per CDR3 protein, called by TCRdb with MiXCR from the PCR reads. The sample yields 750,000 to 950,000 distinct CDR3 sequences, around 53% seen once. The CDR3 sequence is 17 residues long. Germline CDR1 is SGDLS and CDR2 is YYNGEE. Trimming stripped 4 bases from V and 3 bases from J, with 23 bases between. The chain recombines TRBV9 with TRBJ2-7; perhaps TRBD1 as D (5 bases). The clonotype comes from a girl aged 10 to 17 with multiple sclerosis. Sequencing was done on a sample of blood. In DNA, the CDR3 is TGTGCCAGCAGCCCAGGGCAGGGCCTTCAAACTATCTACGAGCAGTACTTC. It specifies CASSPGQGLQTIYEQYF.